The rows below give T cell receptor beta chains drawn from one sample of a study of blood T cell repertoires in COVID-19. Using immunoSEQ multiplex PCR, the repertoire was profiled, and TCRdb retains in-frame clones only, with some absent. The repertoire holds over 60,000 clones, about 92% seen once, with roughly 1.3% in the top ten. The sequencing sample was made of peripheral blood. All receptors come from a man aged 60 to 69 with acute or convalescent COVID-19. CDR3s include the opening cysteine and the closing phenylalanine or tryptophan. Each record gives: D gene, clone size, J gene, V gene, CDR3 length, CDR3 DNA, CDR3 protein. A D gene is named only where the DNA matches it firmly. Clone size is shown for a subset of rows, as once, few, many or a class of expanded clone.

D: TRBD2
size: -
J: TRBJ2-7
V: TRBV7-9
length: 15
DNA: TGTGCCAGCAGCAGACGCGGGGGAGAGAACTACGAGCAGTACTTC
CDR3: CASSRRGGENYEQYF

D: TRBD1
size: -
J: TRBJ2-7
V: TRBV4-1
length: 16
DNA: TGCGCCAGCAGCCAAGAAGCCGGGACAGTTCTTTACGAGCAGTACTTC
CDR3: CASSQEAGTVLYEQYF

D: -
size: -
J: TRBJ2-4
V: TRBV7-2
length: 16
DNA: TGTGCCAGCAGCGACGCCAGGGTTATAGCCAAAAACATTCAGTACTTC
CDR3: CASSDARVIAKNIQYF

D: TRBD1
size: -
J: TRBJ1-2
V: TRBV5-1
length: 15
DNA: TGCGCCAGCAGCTTATGGACAGGTGTTAACTATGGCTACACCTTC
CDR3: CASSLWTGVNYGYTF

D: -
size: -
J: TRBJ2-1
V: TRBV5-1
length: 11
DNA: TGCGCCAGCAGCTTGGCGGAGGAGCAGTTCTTC
CDR3: CASSLAEEQFF

D: -
size: -
J: TRBJ1-1
V: TRBV27
length: 14
DNA: TGTGCCAGCAGGAGGCCACGGGAGAGCACTGAAGCTTTCTTT
CDR3: CASRRPRESTEAFF

D: -
size: -
J: TRBJ2-7
V: TRBV20-1
length: 14
DNA: TGCAGTGCTAGTCCTCAGGGGAGTCGGTACGAGCAGTACTTC
CDR3: CSASPQGSRYEQYF

D: TRBD1
size: -
J: TRBJ1-6
V: TRBV19
length: 18
DNA: TGTGCCAGGACGCGGGACAGGGTTGTCGAAGCCTATAATTCACCCCTCCACTTT
CDR3: CARTRDRVVEAYNSPLHF

D: -
size: few
J: TRBJ2-2
V: TRBV7-6
length: 15
DNA: TGTGCCAGCAGCTTAGCGGGGGGGAACACCGGGGAGCTGTTTTTT
CDR3: CASSLAGGNTGELFF

D: TRBD1
size: -
J: TRBJ1-1
V: TRBV2
length: 13
DNA: TGTGCCAGCAGTGAAGACAGGGGTACTGAAGCTTTCTTT
CDR3: CASSEDRGTEAFF

D: TRBD1
size: -
J: TRBJ1-2
V: TRBV5-1
length: 15
DNA: TGCGCCAGCAGCTCCGGGACAGGGGCTGTCTATGGCTACACCTTC
CDR3: CASSSGTGAVYGYTF